The entry below describes one TCR beta chain. Trimming removed 4 bases from V and 6 bases from J; junction bases left unmatched: 10. Germline CDR1 is SGDLS and CDR2 is YYNGEE. The CDR3 has 16 residues. The data belong to a study of blood T cell repertoires in COVID-19. Sequencing was performed with immunoSEQ multiplex PCR; in TCRdb, only in-frame clones are kept and a portion is missing. Among approximately 100,000 clones listed, about 89% were seen once. The source of this sequence is a middle-aged man with acute or convalescent COVID-19. Sequencing was done on a sample of peripheral blood. The rearrangement uses TRBV9 and TRBJ2-1, with 10 bases that match TRBD1. CDR3 DNA: TGTGCCAGCAGCCCCGAGGGACAGGGGAATGGCAATGAGCAGTTCTTC. Protein product: CASSPEGQGNGNEQFF.